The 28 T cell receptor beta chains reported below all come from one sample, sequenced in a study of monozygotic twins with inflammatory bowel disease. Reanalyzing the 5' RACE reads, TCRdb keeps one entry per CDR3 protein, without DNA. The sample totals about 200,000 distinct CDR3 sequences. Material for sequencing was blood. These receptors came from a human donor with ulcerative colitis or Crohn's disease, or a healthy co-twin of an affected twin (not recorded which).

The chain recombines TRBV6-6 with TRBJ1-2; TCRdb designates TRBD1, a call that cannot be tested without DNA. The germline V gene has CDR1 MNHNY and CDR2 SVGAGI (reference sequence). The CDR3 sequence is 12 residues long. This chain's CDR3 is CASEGNTDGYTF.

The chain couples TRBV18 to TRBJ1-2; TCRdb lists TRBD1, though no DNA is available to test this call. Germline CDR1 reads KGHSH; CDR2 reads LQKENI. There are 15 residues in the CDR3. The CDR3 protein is CASSPPIQGGAGYTF.

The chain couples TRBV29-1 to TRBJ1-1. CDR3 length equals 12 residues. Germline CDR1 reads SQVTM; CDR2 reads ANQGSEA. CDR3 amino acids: CSVEQRNTEAFF.

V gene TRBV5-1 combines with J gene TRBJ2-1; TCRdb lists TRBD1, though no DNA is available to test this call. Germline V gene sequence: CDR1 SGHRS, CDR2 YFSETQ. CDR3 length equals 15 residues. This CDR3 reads CASSLEGGGRNEQFF. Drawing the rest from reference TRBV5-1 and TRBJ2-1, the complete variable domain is KAGVTQTPRYLIKTRGQQVTLSCSPISGHRSVSWYQQTPGQGLQFLFEYFSETQRNKGNFPGRFSGRQFSNSRSEMNVSTLELGDSALYLCASSLEGGGRNEQFFGPGTRLTVL.

The chain's CDR3 is CASSYQGARAFF. The chain carries TRBV6-5 and TRBJ1-1; TCRdb's assignment of TRBD1 cannot be checked, as there is no DNA. Germline V gene lookup returns CDR1 MNHEY and CDR2 SVGAGI. CDR3 length: 12 residues.

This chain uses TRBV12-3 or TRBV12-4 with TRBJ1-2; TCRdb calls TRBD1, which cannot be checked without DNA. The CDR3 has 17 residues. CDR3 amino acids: CASSQRTGTEGSYGYTF.

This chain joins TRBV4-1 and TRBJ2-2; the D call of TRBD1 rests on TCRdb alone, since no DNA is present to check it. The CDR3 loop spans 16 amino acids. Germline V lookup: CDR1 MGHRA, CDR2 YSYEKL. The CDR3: CASSQADGGAFGELFF.

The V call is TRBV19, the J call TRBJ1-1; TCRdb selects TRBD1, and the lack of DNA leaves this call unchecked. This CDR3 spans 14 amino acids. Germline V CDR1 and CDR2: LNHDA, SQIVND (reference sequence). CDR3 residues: CASSAGTGNTEAFF.

This CDR3 is CAIQGAGEAFF. The chain carries TRBV10-3 and TRBJ1-1; TCRdb's D call of TRBD1 is untestable without DNA. This CDR3 is 11 amino acids long. Germline CDR1 ENHRY, CDR2 SYGVKD.

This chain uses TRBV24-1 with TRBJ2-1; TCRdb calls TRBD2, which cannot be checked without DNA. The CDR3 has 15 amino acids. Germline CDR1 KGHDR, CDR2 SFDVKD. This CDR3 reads CATSDTREGVGEQFF.

This CDR3 reads CSGMDRGHGYTF. The chain employs TRBV20-1 and TRBJ1-2; absent DNA, TCRdb's TRBD1 call cannot be checked. The CDR3 has 12 residues. CDR1 is DFQATT, CDR2 SNEGSKA, per germline (reference sequence).

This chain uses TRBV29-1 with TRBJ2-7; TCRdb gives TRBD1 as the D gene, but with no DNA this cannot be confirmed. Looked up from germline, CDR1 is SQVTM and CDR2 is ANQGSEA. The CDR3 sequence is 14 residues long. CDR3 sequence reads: CSVSRDSSSYEQYF.

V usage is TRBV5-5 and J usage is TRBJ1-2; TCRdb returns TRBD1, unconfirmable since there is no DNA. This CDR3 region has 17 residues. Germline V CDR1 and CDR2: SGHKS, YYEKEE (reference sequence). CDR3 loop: CASSLALGDASNGGYTF.

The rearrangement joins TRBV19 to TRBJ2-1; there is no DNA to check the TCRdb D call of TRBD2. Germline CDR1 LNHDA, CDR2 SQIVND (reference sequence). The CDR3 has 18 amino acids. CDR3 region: CASSEGGLGPDSYNEQFF.

CDR3 in amino acids: CASSPGTGGVREQYF. The chain couples TRBV5-1 to TRBJ2-7; TCRdb's D gene call, TRBD1, goes unchecked for lack of DNA. Germline assignment: CDR1 SGHRS and CDR2 YFSETQ. CDR3 length: 15 residues.

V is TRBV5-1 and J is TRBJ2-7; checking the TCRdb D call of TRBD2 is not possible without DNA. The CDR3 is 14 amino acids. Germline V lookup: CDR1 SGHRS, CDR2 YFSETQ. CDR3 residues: CASRVAETSYEQYF. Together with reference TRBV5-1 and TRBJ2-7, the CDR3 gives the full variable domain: KAGVTQTPRYLIKTRGQQVTLSCSPISGHRSVSWYQQTPGQGLQFLFEYFSETQRNKGNFPGRFSGRQFSNSRSEMNVSTLELGDSALYLCASRVAETSYEQYFGPGTRLTVT.

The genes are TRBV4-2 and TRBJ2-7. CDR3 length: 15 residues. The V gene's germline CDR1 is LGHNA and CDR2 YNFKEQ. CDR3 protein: CASSQDLPSSYEQYF.

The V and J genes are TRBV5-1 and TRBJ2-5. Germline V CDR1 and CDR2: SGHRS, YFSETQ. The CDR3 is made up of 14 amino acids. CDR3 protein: CASSQRLRQETQYF.

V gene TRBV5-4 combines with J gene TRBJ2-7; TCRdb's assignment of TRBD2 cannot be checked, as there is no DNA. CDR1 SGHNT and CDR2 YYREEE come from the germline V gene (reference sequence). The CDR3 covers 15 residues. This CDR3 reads CASSLTSISSYEQYF.

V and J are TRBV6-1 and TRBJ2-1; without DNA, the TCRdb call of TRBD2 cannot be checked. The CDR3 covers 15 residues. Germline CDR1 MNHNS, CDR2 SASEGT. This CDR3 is CASSSSGGYYNVQFF.

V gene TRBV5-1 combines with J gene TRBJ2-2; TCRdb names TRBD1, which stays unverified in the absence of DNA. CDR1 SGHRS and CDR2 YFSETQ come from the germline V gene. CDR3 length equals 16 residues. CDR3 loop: CASSLVGHANTGELFF.

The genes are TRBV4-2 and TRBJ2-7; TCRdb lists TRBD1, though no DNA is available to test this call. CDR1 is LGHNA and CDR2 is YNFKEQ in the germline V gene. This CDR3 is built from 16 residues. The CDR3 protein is CASSQASVGGPNEQYF.

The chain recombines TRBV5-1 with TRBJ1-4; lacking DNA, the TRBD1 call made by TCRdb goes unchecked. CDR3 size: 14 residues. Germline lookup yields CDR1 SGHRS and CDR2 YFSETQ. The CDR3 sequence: CASSPGTEGEKLFF.

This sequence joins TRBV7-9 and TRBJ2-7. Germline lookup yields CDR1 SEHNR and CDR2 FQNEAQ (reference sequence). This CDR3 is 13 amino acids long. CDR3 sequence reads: CASTWGSYGEQYF.

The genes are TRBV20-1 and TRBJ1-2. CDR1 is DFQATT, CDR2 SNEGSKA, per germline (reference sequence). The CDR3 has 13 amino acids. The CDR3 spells CSARVGYDYGYTF.

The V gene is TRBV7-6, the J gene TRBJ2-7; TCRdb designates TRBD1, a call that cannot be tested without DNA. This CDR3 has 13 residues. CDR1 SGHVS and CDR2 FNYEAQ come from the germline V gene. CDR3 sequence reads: CASRPAQSYEQYF.

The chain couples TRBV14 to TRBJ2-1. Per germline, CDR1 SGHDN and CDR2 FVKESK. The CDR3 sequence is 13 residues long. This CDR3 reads CASRPTAYNEQFF.

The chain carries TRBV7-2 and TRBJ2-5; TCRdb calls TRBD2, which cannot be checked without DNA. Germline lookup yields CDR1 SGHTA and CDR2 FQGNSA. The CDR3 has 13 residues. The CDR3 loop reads CASSSGLKETQYF. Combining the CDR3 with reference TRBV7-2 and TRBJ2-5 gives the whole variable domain GAGVSQSPSNKVTEKGKDVELRCDPISGHTALYWYRQSLGQGLEFLIYFQGNSAPDKSGLPSDRFSAERTGGSVSTLTIQRTQQEDSAVYLCASSSGLKETQYFGPGTRLLVL.